This section outlines one T cell receptor beta chain sequence together with its context. Only a few counts were recorded for this clone. Its cognate antigen has yet to be identified. Per-base quality was not reported, and no clone a single base away is much larger than it. The cohort was made up of around 720 healthy bone marrow donors. All cohort members were sampled while nominally healthy, although unrecorded immune exposures were likely present. The donor was CMV seronegative and belonged to the group of roughly 330 seronegative cohort members. A peripheral blood sample was provided by each donor, and peripheral blood mononuclear cells were used for TCR beta sequencing. The Qiagen DNeasy Blood Extraction Kit was used to extract genomic DNA from the blood cell samples. The library came from the immunoSEQ multiplex PCR assay. For the multiplex PCR, a mixture combining 60 forward primers for TCR Vbeta segments and 13 reverse primers for TCR Jbeta segments was used. A multiplex PCR assay on genomic DNA amplified the CDR3 region of rearranged TCR beta genes. On the Illumina HiSeq System, the amplified TCR beta libraries were sequenced as 87-base-pair reads. The original pipeline was this. A later analysis counted 65 million to 90 million unique TCR beta chains across the 666 repertoires, and 9.5 million to 11 million of these chains were shared by at least two donors. To remove PCR and sequencing errors, raw reads were error-corrected and collapsed into unique sequences using a nearest-neighbor algorithm that merged closely related sequences. V, D and J gene segments were assigned by aligning CDR3 sequences to IMGT reference sequences. For a sequence to be retained, at least a six-nucleotide match to both a V gene segment and a J gene segment was required. A rearrangement counted as productive if the CDR3 had no stop codons and remained in frame with V and J, and every other rearrangement counted as non-productive. CDR3 was defined according to IMGT convention as the region running from the second conserved V-encoded cysteine to the conserved J-encoded phenylalanine. Sequences without an unambiguous match to a single V gene segment were excluded from the earlier analysis of about 600 of the donors. In an earlier analysis of several hundred of the donors, V segments were called functional above 56.7% productive rearrangements and were called segregating when the between-donor standard deviation exceeded 5%. To diagnose cytomegalovirus status from the catalog of TCR beta chain sequences, a statistical classification framework was built. In a later analysis, V and J genes were assigned by comparing TCR nucleotide sequences against IMGT/GENE-DB human TR gene sequences. In a later analysis, CDR3 sequences and most-parsimonious VDJ recombination scenarios were assigned using the TCRdist pipeline. In a later analysis, every TCR beta chain was defined by the combination of its CDR3 amino acid sequence and its V-gene family, and reads without a unique V-gene family were dropped. A later analysis removed 500 to 650 highly shared, low-generation-probability nucleotide sequences to deal with suspected cross-contamination and a sequencing artifact. A later analysis calculated a clonal expansion index for each public chain from normalized within-repertoire ranks of inferred template counts. In a later analysis, generation probabilities were computed with a VDJ recombination model fitted to out-of-frame rearrangements, and the resulting probabilities were checked against IGoR. In a later analysis, hypergeometric tests were used to score TCR-TCR, TCR-HLA and TCR-CMV co-occurrence, with a repertoire-size bias correction applied to TCR pairs. In a later analysis, false discovery rates were estimated by permuting HLA or CMV assignments 20 times. In a later analysis, co-occurring TCRs were grouped with DBSCAN, and TCRdist sequence similarity was added when clustering was performed within HLA-allele-positive subsets. Repertoires with fewer than 30,000 or more than 120,000 public chains were left out of co-occurrence clustering, as were about five repertoires with anomalous nucleotide sharing. What TCRdb holds here is the immuneACCESS table cut down to in-frame rearrangements. Part of the clones is not present; checked against another copy, under half of the missing clones reflect an unresolved V gene, and the others are unexplained. V, J and clone size reflect that table, while D and trimming were determined from the DNA. For this sample there are around 210,000 clones; roughly 84% appear just once. The top ten clones comprise about 1.7% of the sample.

These data come from a study of cytomegalovirus exposure and HLA in healthy donors (dated by TCRdb to about 2017). Context from the whole study: According to an earlier analysis of 550 to 700 of the donors, 200 million or so T cells yielded 117 million unique TCR beta sequences and roughly 280 Gb of sequence data. Among about 400 genotyped donors of the cohort, an average of around 250,000 unique TCR beta nucleotide sequences was sequenced per donor, of which about 19% were non-productive. Alongside the repertoire data, information on donor age, sex, ethnicity and CMV serostatus was compiled. Besides the first cohort of 550 to 750 subjects, a separate validation cohort made up of 120 or so different subjects was used. Rather than using new phenotypic data, the later analysis identified candidate immune exposures from TCR beta sequences and from how often those sequences occurred across donors. In a later genetic analysis, genome-wide SNP genotypes for 398 of the 666 donors were used, and that subset was treated as a discovery cohort. Of the roughly 400 genotyped donors, 80% to 90% were placed in the genetic ancestry cluster associated with self-reported Caucasian donors. HLA typing included class I and class II loci at four-digit resolution. Because of strong linkage in the cohort, four or five DR-DQ haplotypes were treated as single units for association and clustering. Every repertoire in the discovery cohort had been generated on one and the same sequencing platform. High-throughput TCR immunosequencing, statistical association of individual TCRs with disease status, and machine learning were combined to predict cytomegalovirus infection status. The study used immunosequencing to profile the T cell repertoires of hundreds of subjects and linked those repertoires to cytomegalovirus serostatus. The number of typed donors differed by locus: roughly 629-630 for A, B, C, DRB1 and DQB1; 522 for DQA1; some 610 for DPA1; and around 470 for DPB1. An early release that covered fewer than 750 HLA-typed donors contained 250 to 350 gigabases of sequencing data and some 87 million unique TCR sequences. An earlier analysis of a few hundred of the donors applied high-throughput TCR beta sequencing to assess whether each TCR beta V gene segment acted as functional or pseudogenic. A later analysis re-examined previously published TCR beta repertoires from several hundred donors and added high-resolution HLA genotyping to investigate patterns of TCR occurrence. The aim of the study was to test whether cataloging public T cell receptors could identify signatures of past pathogen exposure.

What the work shows at the level of the full study, not this receptor alone: According to a later analysis, parvovirus B19, influenza, CMV and Epstein-Barr virus appeared linked to several top co-occurrence clusters. In a later analysis, TCR association rates were found to vary across HLA loci, with the most associated TCRs seen for DRB1 alleles and the fewest for HLA-C alleles. Seventeen rarely observed V segments, including chromosome 9 orphons, were excluded from the earlier analysis of several hundred of the donors because counts were too low. For the cohort, immune exposure information was limited to CMV serostatus. Because HLA typing was unavailable for some donors at each locus, only the typed subset was used in association tests. Most TCR sequences were observed very rarely across donors, whereas some public TCRs were present in many individuals. An earlier analysis of approximately 500 of the donors showed that most TCR beta V segments appeared in productive rearrangements either about 90% or about 30% of the time, which broadly matched IMGT annotations. In a later analysis, most CMV-associated TCR beta chains were found to appear HLA-restricted, with HLA associations seemingly driven largely by CMV exposure. When HLA alleles, especially DR and DQ, strongly co-occurred, attributing TCR associations to individual alleles was difficult. V-gene and J-gene trimming of TCR beta chains was associated with a missense DCLRE1C variant in a later genetic analysis, and the association was replicated in an independent cohort. This cohort had only TCR beta chains sequenced, and the lack of alpha or paired-chain data limited which features could be detected. The classifier was reported to diagnose cytomegalovirus status with high specificity and sensitivity in both the original and validation cohorts. Compared with the roughly 700-donor mean, donors in an Asian-associated ancestry cluster had fewer N-insertions in productive TCRs, according to a later genetic analysis. Roughly uniform sequencing depth across donors was assumed in presence/absence analyses, although this assumption may not hold. A further reported finding was that TCR beta sequences accurately predicted the HLA-A and HLA-B alleles for most subjects in the first cohort. In a later analysis, HLA-associated TCR beta chains were found to be more clonally expanded and to have lower generation probabilities than equally common non-associated chains. Some IMGT-functional V segments, including TRBV6-2 and TRBV6-3, could not be distinguished by the 87-base-pair reads and were therefore excluded. Correlated functional status among segregating V segments might reflect linkage disequilibrium, but an unknown experimental factor could not be ruled out. The authors suggested that the approach could potentially be extended to other disease states and immunological phenotypes. In vitro tests confirmed that a few of the cytomegalovirus-associated TCR beta chains recognize cytomegalovirus antigens. A total of roughly 160 TCR beta chains were listed by the study as associated with cytomegalovirus. At a false discovery rate of 0.05, a later analysis linked around 17,000 TCR beta sequences to specific HLA alleles. A cluster of highly shared sequence variants was judged likely to represent a technical artifact of the sequencing pipeline.

Measured from the cysteine to the phenylalanine, the CDR3 is 15 residues long. Only CDR3 DNA remains: 45 bases, in frame from the first base. V and J lose 6 bases and 3 bases, and a span of 17 bases separates them. In the germline V gene, CDR1 corresponds to MNHEY and CDR2 to SVGAGI. This TCR came from a man in his forties or fifties in good health and CMV-seronegative. The sequence joins TRBV6-5 to TRBJ2-5; TRBD2 is a possible D gene, resting on 6 matching bases. Material: PBMCs. The DNA reads as follows: TGTGCCAGCAGCCCACGGGGGTTGGGAAAAGAGACCCAGTACTTC. It codes for CASSPRGLGKETQYF.